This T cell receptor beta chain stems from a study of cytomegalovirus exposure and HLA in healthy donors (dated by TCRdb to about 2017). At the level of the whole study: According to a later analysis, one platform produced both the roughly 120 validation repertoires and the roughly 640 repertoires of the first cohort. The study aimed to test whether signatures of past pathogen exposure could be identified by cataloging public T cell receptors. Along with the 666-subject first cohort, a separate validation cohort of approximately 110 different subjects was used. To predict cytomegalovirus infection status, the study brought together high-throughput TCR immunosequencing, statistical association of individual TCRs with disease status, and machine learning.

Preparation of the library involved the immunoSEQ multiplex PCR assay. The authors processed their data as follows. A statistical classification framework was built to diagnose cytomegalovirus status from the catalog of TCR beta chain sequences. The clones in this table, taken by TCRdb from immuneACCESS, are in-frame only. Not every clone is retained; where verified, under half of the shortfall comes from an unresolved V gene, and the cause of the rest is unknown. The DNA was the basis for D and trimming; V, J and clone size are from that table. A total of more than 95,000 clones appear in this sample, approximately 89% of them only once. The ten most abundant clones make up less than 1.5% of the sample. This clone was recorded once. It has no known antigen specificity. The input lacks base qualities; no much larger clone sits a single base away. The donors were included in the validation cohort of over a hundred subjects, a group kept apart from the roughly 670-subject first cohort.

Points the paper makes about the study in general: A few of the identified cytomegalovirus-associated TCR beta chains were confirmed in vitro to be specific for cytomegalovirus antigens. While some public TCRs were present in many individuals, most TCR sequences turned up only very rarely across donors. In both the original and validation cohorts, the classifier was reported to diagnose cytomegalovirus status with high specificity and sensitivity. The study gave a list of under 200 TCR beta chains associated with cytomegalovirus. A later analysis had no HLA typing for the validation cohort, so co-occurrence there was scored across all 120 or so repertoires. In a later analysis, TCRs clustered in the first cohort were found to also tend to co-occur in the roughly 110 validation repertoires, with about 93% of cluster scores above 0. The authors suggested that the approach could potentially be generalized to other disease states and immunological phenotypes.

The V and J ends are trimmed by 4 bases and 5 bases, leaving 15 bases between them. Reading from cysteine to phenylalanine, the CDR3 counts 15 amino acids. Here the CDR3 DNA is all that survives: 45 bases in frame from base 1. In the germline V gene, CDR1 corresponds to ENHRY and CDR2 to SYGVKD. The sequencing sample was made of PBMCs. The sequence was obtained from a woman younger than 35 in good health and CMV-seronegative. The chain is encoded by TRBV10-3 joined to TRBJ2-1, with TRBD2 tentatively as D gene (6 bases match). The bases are TGTGCCATCAGTGGATGGGAGGTAGCGGACAATGAGCAGTTCTTC. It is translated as CAISGWEVADNEQFF.